The present TCR beta chain was sequenced within a study of CD8+ T cells in alopecia areata. RNA was extracted and reverse transcribed into cDNA as the sequencing template. Measured with immunoSEQ multiplex PCR; TCRdb has only the in-frame clones, and not every one. The data hold some 200,000 clones, with 58% observed a single time. This clone was seen only a few times. The sample contains more than one DNA sequence encoding this CDR3. Sample treatment: oral pan-JAK inhibitor, 5-10 mg twice daily. The CDR3 loop spans 12 amino acids. Trimming removed 5 bases from V and 5 bases from J, with 9 bases in between. Per germline, CDR1 SEHNR and CDR2 FQNEAQ (reference sequence).

The sample here was CD8+ T cells sorted from blood, taken at week 24, from a patient treated with tofacitinib. The receptor comes from a human donor with alopecia areata. The V call is TRBV7-9, the J call TRBJ1-1; D ambiguous. CDR3 DNA: TGTGCCAGCAGCCTATCAGCTACTGAAGCTTTCTTT. Its translation: CASSLSATEAFF.